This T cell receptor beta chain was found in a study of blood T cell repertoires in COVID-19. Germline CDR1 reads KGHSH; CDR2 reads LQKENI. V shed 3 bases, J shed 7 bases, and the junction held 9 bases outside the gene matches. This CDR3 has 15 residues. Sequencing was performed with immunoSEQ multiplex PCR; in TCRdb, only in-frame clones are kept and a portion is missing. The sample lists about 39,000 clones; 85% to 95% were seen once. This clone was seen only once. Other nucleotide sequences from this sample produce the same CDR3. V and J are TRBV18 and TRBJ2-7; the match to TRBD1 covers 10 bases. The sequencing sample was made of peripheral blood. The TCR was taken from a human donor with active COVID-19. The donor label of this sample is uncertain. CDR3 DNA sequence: TGTGCCAGCTCACCTTCCGGGACAGGGGCCGGGGAGCAGTACTTC. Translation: CASSPSGTGAGEQYF. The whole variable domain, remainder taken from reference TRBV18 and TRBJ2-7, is NAGVMQNPRHLVRRRGQEARLRCSPMKGHSHVYWYRQLPEEGLKFMVYLQKENIIDESGMPKERFSAEFPKEGPSILRIQQVVRGDSAAYFCASSPSGTGAGEQYFGPGTRLTVT.